These 23 T cell receptor beta chains were sequenced from one sample in a study of neurological immune-mediated disorders. A single record per CDR3 protein comes from TCRdb applying MiXCR to the 5' RACE reads. Of about 19,000 distinct CDR3 sequences in the sample, less than 3.5% are singletons; the top ten hold 5.5%. The sequencing input was PBMCs. All receptors derive from a woman between 18 and 30 years old with multiple sclerosis.

This clonotype was counted at least ten times. The rearrangement joins TRBV20-1 to TRBJ2-1; D call uncertain. The V end lost 3 bases, the J end lost 3 bases, and 9 bases lay between the germline ends. This CDR3 is 13 amino acids long. The germline V gene encodes CDR1 DFQATT and CDR2 SNEGSKA (reference sequence). The CDR3 region has the DNA TGCAGTGCTAGGGTGTCAAACTACAATGAGCAGTTCTTC. It is translated as CSARVSNYNEQFF.

This clonotype counts as medium-sized. This chain joins TRBV19 and TRBJ2-1; D gene unclear. The germline V and J ends were trimmed by 7 bases and 8 bases, with 9 bases remaining between them. This CDR3 comprises 11 residues. Per the germline V gene, CDR1 is LNHDA and CDR2 is SQIVND (reference sequence). CDR3 sequence: CASIKNDEQFF. For the CDR3, the DNA is TGTGCCAGTATTAAGAACGATGAGCAGTTCTTC.

Ten or more counts support this clonotype. V is TRBV20-1 and J is TRBJ2-1; perhaps TRBD2 as D (5 bases). Trimming took off 3 bases at V and 0 bases at J, with 12 bases between the two ends. The length of the CDR3 is 15 residues. Germline loops: CDR1 DFQATT, CDR2 SNEGSKA (reference sequence). The CDR3 nucleotides are TGCAGTGCTAGTGACTATCTAAGCTCCTACAATGAGCAGTTCTTC. Translation: CSASDYLSSYNEQFF.

This clonotype was detected many times. V is TRBV5-6 and J is TRBJ1-1; a possible D gene is TRBD1 (5 bases). CDR1 is SGHDT and CDR2 is YYEEEE in the germline V gene. V lost 2 bases and J lost 0, with 8 bases in between. The CDR3 spans 14 residues. Written as DNA, the CDR3 is TGTGCCAGCAGCTTTTGGGGGATGAACACTGAAGCTTTCTTT. Its translation: CASSFWGMNTEAFF.

This clonotype was counted many times. V gene TRBV29-1 combines with J gene TRBJ2-1; D may match TRBD1 or TRBD2 (5 bases each). CDR1 is SQVTM and CDR2 is ANQGSEA in the germline V gene. The V end lost 0 bases, the J end lost 4 bases, and 13 bases lay between the germline ends. This CDR3 is built from 15 residues. Here the CDR3 DNA reads TGCAGCGTTGAAGATCATCGGGACCCTTACAATGAGCAGTTCTTC. Amino acids: CSVEDHRDPYNEQFF.

This clonotype was counted many times. The chain carries TRBV7-8 and TRBJ1-2; 7 nucleotides line up with TRBD1. The length of the CDR3 is 15 residues. Germline V gives CDR1 SGHVS, CDR2 FQNEAQ. V lost 1 base, J lost 7 bases, and 9 bases stayed unmatched. Written as DNA, the CDR3 is TGTGCCAGCAGCTTAGGTACCGGGACAGTTGGTGGCTACACCTTC. Its protein product is CASSLGTGTVGGYTF. The whole variable domain, remainder taken from reference TRBV7-8 and TRBJ1-2, is GAGVSQSPRYKVAKRGQDVALRCDPISGHVSLFWYQQALGQGPEFLTYFQNEAQLDKSGLPSDRFFAERPEGSVSTLKIQRTQQEDSAVYLCASSLGTGTVGGYTFGSGTRLTVV.

This clonotype was seen many times. The chain has TRBV27 and TRBJ2-5, with D tentatively TRBD1 (5 bases). Germline V lookup: CDR1 MNHEY, CDR2 SMNVEV (reference sequence). The germline V and J ends were trimmed by 4 bases and 0 bases, with 9 bases remaining between them. The CDR3 length is 14 residues. The CDR3 DNA follows: TGTGCCAGCAGTTCCTCAGGGTACCAAGAGACCCAGTACTTC. Translation gives CASSSSGYQETQYF.

This clonotype was seen more than once but under ten times. V is TRBV10-1 and J is TRBJ2-1, with TRBD2 matching 8 bases. In germline, CDR1 is WNHNN, CDR2 SYGVQD (reference sequence). The CDR3 is made up of 17 amino acids. Trimming at V came to 5 bases and at J to 6 bases, leaving 15 bases not matched to a gene. The CDR3 region has the DNA TGCGCCAGCAGTCCCGTTATAAGCGGGAGAGGGACCAATGAGCAGTTCTTC. Protein product: CASSPVISGRGTNEQFF.

This clonotype has at least ten counts. This chain links TRBV27 with TRBJ1-1; TRBD1 is a possible D gene (5 bases). V was trimmed by 2 bases and J by 0 bases, leaving 7 bases between them. The germline gives CDR1 MNHEY, CDR2 SMNVEV (reference sequence). The CDR3 length is 14 residues. The CDR3 DNA follows: TGTGCCAGCAGTTTAAGGGGCATGAACACTGAAGCTTTCTTT. It specifies CASSLRGMNTEAFF.

This clonotype was seen many times. This chain links TRBV20-1 with TRBJ2-5; TRBD2 matches at 7 bases. The CDR3 is 16 residues long. In germline, CDR1 is DFQATT, CDR2 SNEGSKA (reference sequence). The V gene end was trimmed by 6 bases and the J gene end by 5 bases; junction bases not matched to a gene: 18. CDR3 in amino acids: CSAINIPSGAGETQYF. DNA for the CDR3: TGCAGTGCGATAAATATCCCAAGCGGGGCAGGGGAGACCCAGTACTTC.

This clonotype was seen repeatedly, ten times or more. The V gene is TRBV5-1, the J gene TRBJ2-3; 10 nucleotides match TRBD1. Germline V CDR1 and CDR2: SGHRS, YFSETQ. The length of the CDR3 is 15 residues. V shed 2 bases and J 5 bases; nucleotides not matched to a gene: 5. The CDR3 is CASSFRQGAGDTQYF. DNA for the CDR3: TGCGCCAGCAGCTTCCGACAGGGGGCTGGAGATACGCAGTATTTT.

This clonotype was observed a handful of times. A read error is possible here, since a much larger clone lies one base away. The conserved phenylalanine or tryptophan is not found at the CDR3 terminus, so this likely reflects a read error. The chain is built from TRBV3-1 and TRBJ2-5, with D perhaps TRBD1 (7 bases). The V and J ends lost 1 base and 3 bases respectively, with 12 bases between them. Germline lookup yields CDR1 LGHDT and CDR2 YNNKEL (reference sequence). This CDR3 is built from 15 residues. The CDR3 loop is CASSQAGGTEETQYC. Here the CDR3 DNA reads TGTGCCAGCAGCCAAGCGGGCGGGACAGAAGAGACCCAGTACTGC.

Many counts were recorded for this clonotype. CDR3 in amino acids: CASSSSGNSDTQYF. Written as DNA, the CDR3 is TGTGCCAGCAGCTCCAGCGGGAACTCAGATACGCAGTATTTT. This rearrangement joins TRBV7-9 to TRBJ2-3; TRBD2 agrees at 7 bases. CDR1 SEHNR and CDR2 FQNEAQ come from the germline V gene (reference sequence). Unmatched junction bases numbered 5, after V lost 4 bases and J lost 4 bases. CDR3 length equals 14 residues.

This clonotype was recorded many times. J is TRBJ1-2 and V is TRBV10-3, with D maybe TRBD1 (6 bases). V shed 4 bases and J shed 4 bases, with 13 bases lying between them. This CDR3 contains 14 residues. From germline, CDR1 is ENHRY and CDR2 SYGVKD. CDR3 in DNA: TGTGCCATCAGTGCGTCAGGGGCTGGCTATGGCTACACCTTC. Encoded protein: CAISASGAGYGYTF.

This chain joins TRBV18 and TRBJ1-2, with 10 bases lining up with TRBD1. The CDR3 is 15 amino acids. V gave up 4 bases and J gave up 6 bases; unmatched junction bases: 8. Germline CDR1 reads KGHSH; CDR2 reads LQKENI. The CDR3 loop reads CASSQGGQGRDGYTF. CDR3 nucleotide sequence: TGTGCCAGCTCACAGGGGGGACAGGGGAGAGATGGCTACACCTTC.

This clonotype was recorded at least ten times. This sequence joins TRBV20-1 and TRBJ1-5; 10 bases line up with TRBD1. There are 13 residues in the CDR3. Germline values: CDR1 DFQATT, CDR2 SNEGSKA (reference sequence). The trim removed 6 bases at V and 3 bases at J, leaving 2 bases unmatched. The CDR3 DNA sequence: TGCAGTGCGGGACAGGGGAACAATCAGCCCCAGCATTTT. Translating gives CSAGQGNNQPQHF.

This clonotype was seen ten or more times. Likely a read error: the CDR3 ends without its conserved phenylalanine or tryptophan. The gene calls are TRBV24-1 and TRBJ1-2; 7 nucleotides align to TRBD1. The length of the CDR3 is 13 residues. V shed 3 bases and J 6 bases; nucleotides not matched to a gene: 3. From germline, CDR1 is KGHDR and CDR2 SFDVKD. CDR3 coding DNA: TGTGCCACCAGTGATACGACAGGGAATGGCTACACCTGC. This sequence encodes CATSDTTGNGYTC.

This clonotype was seen many times. V is TRBV20-1 and J is TRBJ2-5, with no clear D. The CDR3 is 12 residues long. Germline V gene data show CDR1 as DFQATT and CDR2 as SNEGSKA (reference sequence). CDR3 amino acids: CALSGFQETQYF. The CDR3 coding sequence is TGCGCTCTATCCGGGTTCCAAGAGACCCAGTACTTC.

About this clonotype: The conserved phenylalanine or tryptophan normally closing the CDR3 is absent here, so this likely arose from a read error. The V and J genes are TRBV5-1 and TRBJ2-1; 8 bases align to TRBD1. Germline V gene data show CDR1 as SGHRS and CDR2 as YFSETQ. This CDR3 comprises 16 residues. Germline trimming cut 4 bases from V and 2 bases from J; bases unmatched to any gene: 8. The CDR3 loop reads CASSPQQGATYNEQFI. In DNA form, the CDR3 reads TGCGCCAGCAGCCCACAGCAGGGGGCTACCTACAATGAGCAGTTCATC.

There are many counts of this clonotype. The DNA for the CDR3 is TGTGCCAGCAGCGTAGCTGTGGTAGAGGATGGGGAGCAGTTCTTC. Translating gives CASSVAVVEDGEQFF. The genes are TRBV9 and TRBJ2-1; D gene uncertain. V lost 0 bases to trimming and J lost 10 bases, with 17 bases between them. CDR1 and CDR2 (germline): SGDLS, YYNGEE. This CDR3 has 15 amino acids.

This clonotype has ten or more counts. The gene calls are TRBV15 and TRBJ2-7; D is unclear. CDR1 LNHNV and CDR2 YYDKDF come from the germline V gene (reference sequence). This CDR3 comprises 15 residues. Trimming shortened V by 3 bases and J by 6 bases, and 18 bases separated the two germline ends. In DNA form, the CDR3 reads TGTGCCACCAGCAGTGGCGGTGCTGGATATCCCGAGCAGTACTTC. It encodes CATSSGGAGYPEQYF.

This clonotype was counted ten times or more. Germline is not matched at one junction end, which may reflect a read error. This rearrangement joins TRBV11-2 to TRBJ2-1, with D perhaps assigned TRBD1 or TRBD2 (6 bases each). The germline gives CDR1 SGHAT, CDR2 FQNNGV. This CDR3 region has 14 residues. CDR3 nucleotide sequence: TGTGCCAGCAGTTTTTCCGAGGGGGGAGTGGGTCGGGTCTTC. Its protein is CASSFSEGGVGRVF.

This clonotype is deemed medium-sized (0.01 to 0.1%). This rearrangement joins TRBV6-6 to TRBJ2-1, with D unresolved. The CDR3 runs to 12 residues. Per the germline V gene, CDR1 is MNHNY and CDR2 is SVGAGI (reference sequence). With 4 bases removed from V and 2 bases from J, the gap between germline ends came to 3 bases. The CDR3 reads CASSLAYNEQFF. CDR3 nucleotides: TGTGCCAGCAGTTTGGCCTACAATGAGCAGTTCTTC.